This TCR beta chain comes out of a study of cytomegalovirus exposure and HLA in healthy donors (dated by TCRdb to 2016 to 2017). Notes on the research overall: In an earlier analysis of about 560 of the donors, 250 to 300 Gb of sequence data and 90 million to 120 million unique TCR beta sequences from about 179 million T cells were reported. An early release covering 550 to 700 HLA-typed donors comprised about 300 gigabases of sequencing data and 65 million to 100 million unique TCR sequences. The genetic ancestry cluster associated with self-reported Caucasian donors included 81% of the roughly 400 genotyped donors. The study aimed to test whether cataloging public T cell receptors could reveal signatures of past pathogen exposure. The T cell repertoires of 700 or so subjects were profiled by immunosequencing and related to cytomegalovirus serostatus. Along with the approximately 700-subject first cohort, a separate validation cohort of over 90 different subjects was used. The study combined high-throughput TCR immunosequencing, statistical association of individual TCRs with disease status, and machine learning to predict cytomegalovirus infection status. In a later analysis, previously published TCR beta repertoires from 500 to 750 donors were re-analyzed and high-resolution HLA genotyping was added so that TCR occurrence patterns could be studied. In the later analysis, no new phenotypic data were used to find candidate immune exposures; instead, reliance was placed on TCR beta sequences and their occurrence across donors. An earlier analysis of several hundred of the donors applied high-throughput TCR beta sequencing to assess whether each TCR beta V gene segment acted as functional or pseudogenic. Donor age, sex, ethnicity and CMV serostatus were collected together with the repertoire data. A later genetic analysis took genome-wide SNP genotypes for about three fifths of the 666 donors and used that subset as a discovery cohort. All discovery cohort repertoires had been generated on a single sequencing platform. Class I and class II HLA loci were covered by the typing at four-digit resolution. The number of donors typed differed by locus, with 629-630 for A, B, C, DRB1 and DQB1, 522 for DQA1, over 600 for DPA1, and around 450 for DPB1. A handful of DR-DQ haplotypes were handled as single units for association and clustering because linkage in the cohort was strong. Across some 400 genotyped donors of the cohort, an average of about 240,000 unique TCR beta nucleotide sequences per donor were sequenced, and roughly 20% of those sequences were non-productive. The study at large found these results: According to a later analysis, most CMV-associated TCR beta chains appeared to be HLA-restricted, and the HLA associations seemed to be driven largely by CMV exposure. An earlier analysis of approximately 500 of the donors showed that most TCR beta V segments appeared in productive rearrangements either about 87% or about 30% of the time, which broadly matched IMGT annotations. Cytomegalovirus status was reported to be diagnosed by the classifier with high specificity and sensitivity in both the original and validation cohorts. A later analysis associated 16,951 TCR beta sequences with specific HLA alleles at a false discovery rate of 0.05. CMV serostatus was the only immune exposure information available for the cohort. When HLA alleles, especially DR and DQ, strongly co-occurred, TCR associations were difficult to assign to individual alleles. HLA typing was unavailable for some donors at each locus, so association tests used only the typed subset. The sequencing pipeline was judged likely to have produced a cluster of highly shared sequence variants as a technical artifact. Some IMGT-functional V segments, including TRBV6-2 and TRBV6-3, could not be distinguished by the 87-base-pair reads and were therefore excluded. The study listed 150 to 200 TCR beta chains as associated with cytomegalovirus. In this cohort, only TCR beta chains were sequenced, and detectable features were limited by the absence of alpha or paired-chain data. While some public TCRs were present in many individuals, most TCR sequences turned up only very rarely across donors. A later analysis found that TCR association rates varied across HLA loci, with DRB1 alleles showing the most associated TCRs and HLA-C alleles the fewest. A few of the identified cytomegalovirus-associated TCR beta chains were confirmed in vitro to be specific for cytomegalovirus antigens. A further reported finding was that TCR beta sequences accurately predicted the HLA-A and HLA-B alleles for most subjects in the first cohort. Presence/absence analyses assumed roughly uniform sequencing depth across donors, an assumption that may not hold. According to the authors, the approach could potentially be generalized to other disease states and immunological phenotypes. According to a later analysis, parvovirus B19, influenza, CMV and Epstein-Barr virus appeared linked to several top co-occurrence clusters. V-gene and J-gene trimming of TCR beta chains was associated with a missense DCLRE1C variant in a later genetic analysis, and the association was replicated in an independent cohort. Linkage disequilibrium might explain the correlated functional status among segregating V segments, but an unknown experimental factor could not be ruled out. A later genetic analysis reported fewer N-insertions in productive TCRs among donors in an Asian-associated ancestry cluster than the 666-donor mean. Because counts were too low, roughly 16 rarely observed V segments, including chromosome 9 orphons, were excluded from the earlier analysis of about 500 of the donors. Compared with equally common non-associated chains, HLA-associated TCR beta chains in a later analysis were more clonally expanded and had lower generation probabilities.

V loses 0 bases of germline sequence and J loses 7 bases, and the interval between the two ends is 19 bases. The germline V gene gives CDR1 as SGHRS and CDR2 as YFSETQ. CDR3 length: 17 amino acids, cysteine to phenylalanine. The entry retains the CDR3 DNA only, 51 bases that are in frame from base 1. The library was generated by the immunoSEQ multiplex PCR assay. The multiplex PCR relied on a mix of 60 forward primers for TCR Vbeta segments and 13 reverse primers for TCR Jbeta segments. A multiplex PCR assay on genomic DNA amplified the CDR3 region of rearranged TCR beta genes. The Illumina HiSeq System was used to sequence the amplified TCR beta libraries as 87-base-pair reads. On the authors' methods: A later analysis counted some 74 million unique TCR beta chains across the 690 or so repertoires, and some 11 million of these chains were shared by at least two donors. To remove PCR and sequencing errors, raw reads were error-corrected and collapsed into unique sequences using a nearest-neighbor algorithm that merged closely related sequences. Alignment of CDR3 sequences to IMGT reference sequences was used to assign V, D and J gene segments. For a sequence to be retained, at least a six-nucleotide match to both a V gene segment and a J gene segment was required. A rearrangement counted as productive if the CDR3 had no stop codons and remained in frame with V and J, and every other rearrangement counted as non-productive. Following IMGT convention, CDR3 was defined as the stretch from the second conserved V-encoded cysteine up to the conserved J-encoded phenylalanine. Sequences without an unambiguous match to a single V gene segment were excluded from the earlier analysis of a few hundred of the donors. An earlier analysis of almost 600 of the donors classified V segments as functional when productive rearrangements were above 56.7% and as segregating when the standard deviation between donors was above 5%. A statistical classification framework was developed to diagnose cytomegalovirus status using the catalog of TCR beta chain sequences. In a later analysis, TCR nucleotide sequences were compared against IMGT/GENE-DB human TR gene sequences so that V and J genes could be assigned. A later analysis assigned CDR3 sequences and most-parsimonious VDJ recombination scenarios with the TCRdist pipeline. In a later analysis, each TCR beta chain was defined by its CDR3 amino acid sequence together with its V-gene family, and reads lacking a unique V-gene family were excluded. To address suspected cross-contamination and a sequencing artifact, a later analysis removed approximately 600 highly shared, low-generation-probability nucleotide sequences. For each public chain, a later analysis derived a clonal expansion index from normalized ranks of inferred template counts within each repertoire. Generation probabilities in a later analysis came from a VDJ recombination model fitted to out-of-frame rearrangements, and those results were checked against IGoR. In a later analysis, TCR-TCR, TCR-HLA and TCR-CMV co-occurrence was scored with hypergeometric tests, and a repertoire-size bias correction was applied to TCR pairs. To estimate false discovery rates, a later analysis permuted the HLA or CMV assignments 20 times. In a later analysis, co-occurring TCRs were grouped using DBSCAN, with TCRdist sequence similarity added in when clustering inside HLA-allele-positive subsets. Repertoires with fewer than 30,000 or more than 120,000 public chains were left out of co-occurrence clustering, as were about 5 repertoires with anomalous nucleotide sharing. TCRdb carries this immuneACCESS record with in-frame sequences only. Its versions omit some clonotypes, under half of them owing to an unresolved V gene in the studies checked, with the rest unexplained. That table gives V, J and clone size, and the DNA gave D and trimming. In this sample the table shows approximately 97,000 clones, just under 80% of which occur a single time. About 4% of the sample belongs to the ten largest clones.

With regard to this clone: Its antigen is currently not known. No base qualities exist here, and no much larger clone lies one base off it.

The cohort was made up of approximately 670 healthy bone marrow donors. At the time of sampling, every cohort member was nominally healthy, though immune exposures that went unrecorded were likely present. The donor was CMV seropositive and was included in the group of 250 to 300 seropositive cohort members. Each donor provided a peripheral blood sample, and peripheral blood mononuclear cells were used for TCR beta sequencing. The Qiagen DNeasy Blood Extraction Kit was used to extract genomic DNA from the blood cell samples. The sample consisted of PBMCs. This receptor chain uses TRBV5-1 and TRBJ2-2; the D gene is perhaps TRBD1, from 6 matching bases. The sequence came from a woman between 40 and 50 years old in good health and CMV-seropositive. The CDR3 in this case is CASSLGASGTLNGELFF. The nucleotide sequence reads TGCGCCAGCAGCTTGGGAGCCTCCGGGACACTAAACGGGGAGCTGTTTTTT.